The next 30 T cell receptor beta chains were all read from a single sample in a study of T cell clusters in autoimmune cytopenias. TRB was amplified by touch-down multiplex PCR, primer pools A and B combined. TCRdb reanalyzed the multiplex PCR reads, giving one entry per CDR3 protein sequence and no DNA. This sample lists around 3,200 distinct CDR3 sequences; its ten largest clones have under 30%. Approximately 40,000 genome equivalents of blood DNA were amplified for TRB. Sequencing was carried out using peripheral blood. These receptors all come from a human donor with an autoimmune cytopenia or autoimmune hepatitis (not recorded which).

This clonotype ranks as medium-sized in terms of frequency. The genes are TRBV6-5 and TRBJ2-3. Germline V gene sequence: CDR1 MNHEY, CDR2 SVGAGI. The CDR3 is 11 residues long. This CDR3 reads CASRSRDTQYF.

This clonotype is deemed medium-sized by its frequency. The V gene is TRBV6-5, the J gene TRBJ2-1; TCRdb picks TRBD1, but there is no DNA to check that call. The V gene's germline CDR1 is MNHEY and CDR2 SVGAGI. The CDR3 is 18 residues long. CDR3 protein: CASSYSAGEQGNNNEQFF.

The chain couples TRBV15 to TRBJ1-4; TCRdb picks TRBD1, but there is no DNA to check that call. The CDR3 length is 13 residues. CDR1 is LNHNV and CDR2 is YYDKDF in the germline V gene (reference sequence). CDR3 sequence: CATSARDREKLFF.

This clonotype is medium-sized by frequency. The V gene is TRBV19, the J gene TRBJ1-2; TCRdb reports TRBD1, a call that lacks DNA to check it against. Germline CDR1 reads LNHDA; CDR2 reads SQIVND (reference sequence). The CDR3 spans 15 residues. The CDR3 sequence: CATGDWGSESYGYTF.

This clonotype registers medium-sized by frequency. The CDR3 spells CATSSLLGDFNTDTQYF. The V call is TRBV15, the J call TRBJ2-3; absent DNA, TCRdb's TRBD2 call cannot be checked. Germline CDR1 reads LNHNV; CDR2 reads YYDKDF (reference sequence). This CDR3 is built from 17 residues.

The chain recombines TRBV5-6 with TRBJ1-1; there is no DNA to check the TCRdb D call of TRBD1. Germline assignment: CDR1 SGHDT and CDR2 YYEEEE. The CDR3 length is 14 residues. This CDR3 reads CASSLVAGPPEAFF.

This clonotype is called medium-sized based on its frequency. The CDR3: CASREGGGGDTQYF. The chain carries TRBV6-5 and TRBJ2-3; TCRdb designates TRBD1, a call that cannot be tested without DNA. Germline CDR1 is MNHEY and CDR2 is SVGAGI. CDR3 length: 14 residues.

The rearrangement joins TRBV5-1 to TRBJ1-1. The CDR3 contains 16 residues. CDR1 and CDR2 from the germline V gene are SGHRS and YFSETQ. The CDR3: CASSLDMIGRNTEAFF.

By frequency, this clonotype registers medium-sized (0.01 to 0.1%). This chain connects TRBV19 to TRBJ2-3; TCRdb calls TRBD1, which cannot be checked without DNA. Germline loops: CDR1 LNHDA, CDR2 SQIVND (reference sequence). This CDR3 comprises 13 residues. The CDR3 loop reads CASSTRTGRTQYF.

This chain connects TRBV6-4 to TRBJ2-3; the TCRdb D gene call, TRBD1, has no DNA to confirm it. CDR1 is MRHNA and CDR2 is SNTAGT in the germline V gene. The CDR3 extends over 14 amino acids. CDR3 sequence: CASSEQGAADTQYF.

According to its frequency, this clonotype is large. The genes are TRBV29-1 and TRBJ2-3. CDR3 length: 14 residues. Germline values: CDR1 SQVTM, CDR2 ANQGSEA. This CDR3 is CSVAPIIRTDTQYF.

This clonotype is deemed medium-sized by its frequency. The chain couples TRBV5-6 to TRBJ1-5; the D call from TCRdb, TRBD1, cannot be confirmed without DNA. Germline V gene data show CDR1 as SGHDT and CDR2 as YYEEEE. The CDR3 is made up of 14 amino acids. The CDR3 loop reads CASSPDSDNQPQHF.

By frequency, this clonotype registers medium-sized. V gene TRBV29-1 combines with J gene TRBJ1-2; TCRdb calls TRBD1, which cannot be checked without DNA. Germline values: CDR1 SQVTM, CDR2 ANQGSEA. This CDR3 region has 14 residues. CDR3 region: CSVGKQGLGYGYTF. Together with reference TRBV29-1 and TRBJ1-2, the CDR3 gives the full variable domain: SAVISQKPSRDICQRGTSLTIQCQVDSQVTMMFWYRQQPGQSLTLIATANQGSEATYESGFVIDKFPISRPNLTFSTLTVSNMSPEDSSIYLCSVGKQGLGYGYTFGSGTRLTVV.

Its frequency marks this clonotype as medium-sized. The V call is TRBV29-1, the J call TRBJ2-5; absent DNA, TCRdb's TRBD2 call cannot be checked. This CDR3 is built from 15 residues. Germline V CDR1 and CDR2: SQVTM, ANQGSEA. CDR3 sequence: CSVENSGIRGETQYF. The whole variable domain, remainder taken from reference TRBV29-1 and TRBJ2-5, is SAVISQKPSRDICQRGTSLTIQCQVDSQVTMMFWYRQQPGQSLTLIATANQGSEATYESGFVIDKFPISRPNLTFSTLTVSNMSPEDSSIYLCSVENSGIRGETQYFGPGTRLLVL.

This clonotype is called medium-sized based on its frequency. The CDR3 reads CASSLVATGANVLTF. This chain uses TRBV5-5 with TRBJ2-6. Germline V gives CDR1 SGHKS, CDR2 YYEKEE (reference sequence). CDR3 size: 15 residues.

The chain links TRBV6-5 to TRBJ1-1. Germline assignment: CDR1 MNHEY and CDR2 SVGAGI. This CDR3 has 14 amino acids. CDR3: CASTFGGLDTEAFF.

This chain joins TRBV6-2 or TRBV6-3 and TRBJ1-1; there is no DNA to check the TCRdb D call of TRBD1. The CDR3 is 14 amino acids. Germline values: CDR1 MNHEY, CDR2 SVGEGT. CDR3 sequence reads: CASRSLPRGTEAFF.

In terms of frequency, this clonotype is medium-sized. V usage is TRBV27 and J usage is TRBJ2-1; TCRdb reports TRBD1, a call that lacks DNA to check it against. Germline CDR1 and CDR2: MNHEY and SMNVEV (reference sequence). This CDR3 has 16 amino acids. This CDR3 reads CASSLTGGGGWNEQFF.

This clonotype counts as medium-sized by frequency. The chain uses TRBV6-2 or TRBV6-3 and TRBJ1-6. The CDR3 covers 12 residues. Germline lookup yields CDR1 MNHEY and CDR2 SVGEGT. CDR3 region: CASRDGDSPLHF.

V gene TRBV6-5 combines with J gene TRBJ1-2; TCRdb lists TRBD1, though no DNA is available to test this call. Looked up from germline, CDR1 is MNHEY and CDR2 is SVGAGI. The CDR3 is 14 residues long. The CDR3: CASSPPGGNYGYTF.

The chain uses TRBV11-3 and TRBJ2-7; TCRdb lists TRBD1, though no DNA is available to test this call. The CDR3 is made up of 15 amino acids. Germline V gene data show CDR1 as SGHNT and CDR2 as YENEEA. The CDR3 spells CASSSQKGGAYEQYF.

The chain has TRBV12-3 or TRBV12-4 and TRBJ2-7. The CDR3 has 14 amino acids. CDR3 residues: CASSYGQGSYEQYF.

The chain has TRBV6-5 and TRBJ2-1; the D gene TCRdb calls, TRBD1, cannot be checked with no DNA. Germline V gene lookup returns CDR1 MNHEY and CDR2 SVGAGI. The CDR3 is 12 residues long. CDR3 in amino acids: CASSGTANEQFF.

The gene calls are TRBV12-3 or TRBV12-4 and TRBJ1-3; TCRdb gives TRBD1 as the D gene, but with no DNA this cannot be confirmed. The CDR3 sequence is 15 residues long. CDR3 protein: CASSTPRQGGNTIYF.

This chain uses TRBV12-3 or TRBV12-4 with TRBJ1-4. This CDR3 has 14 residues. The chain's CDR3 is CASRSRMGDEKLFF.

The chain has TRBV11-3 and TRBJ1-1; no DNA is available, so the TRBD1 call from TCRdb remains unchecked. The CDR3 has 15 amino acids. The V gene's germline CDR1 is SGHNT and CDR2 YENEEA. The CDR3 reads CASSLTEYPRDEAFF.

This chain links TRBV6-1 with TRBJ2-7; TCRdb returns TRBD1, unconfirmable since there is no DNA. This CDR3 region has 14 residues. CDR1 MNHNS and CDR2 SASEGT come from the germline V gene. CDR3 sequence: CASSSGTEHYEQYF.

V and J are TRBV12-3 or TRBV12-4 and TRBJ1-3; TCRdb reports TRBD1, a call that lacks DNA to check it against. CDR3 length: 16 amino acids. The CDR3 spells CASSTKGPDSGNTIYF.

Frequency places this clonotype as medium-sized. The chain is built from TRBV11-3 and TRBJ1-1; TCRdb's D gene call, TRBD1, goes unchecked for lack of DNA. This CDR3 spans 18 amino acids. Per the germline V gene, CDR1 is SGHNT and CDR2 is YENEEA. The CDR3 is CASSPPLRGRNMNTEAFF.

This chain joins TRBV6-1 and TRBJ2-6; TCRdb calls TRBD1, which cannot be checked without DNA. Germline CDR1 is MNHNS and CDR2 is SASEGT. The CDR3 consists of 17 residues. The CDR3 region is CASSDDRGSNGANVLTF.